Each of the 15 T cell receptor beta chains below was sequenced from the same sample in a study of OX40 agonist ivuxolimab in advanced cancers. The protocol was immunoSEQ multiplex PCR, while the TCRdb copy is restricted to in-frame clones and leaves out a portion. The data contain around 60,000 clones, roughly 78% of them singletons. The sequences come from CD4+ or CD8+ T cells sorted from blood, collected in a trial of the OX40 agonist ivuxolimab. The receptors come from an adult with an advanced solid tumor such as melanoma, head and neck, liver or kidney cancer.

This clone came up a few times. The chain uses TRBV2 and TRBJ1-5; the D gene is possibly TRBD1 (6 bases). The CDR3 spans 15 residues. Germline CDR1 is SNHLY and CDR2 is FYNNEI. Trimming removed 4 bases at V and 3 bases at J, with 13 bases between. The chain's CDR3 is CASSVRRDTNQPQHF. CDR3 DNA sequence: TGTGCCAGCAGTGTGCGCCGGGACACCAATCAGCCCCAGCATTTT.

This sequence joins TRBV5-6 and TRBJ1-1; 7 nucleotides match TRBD1. CDR3 length: 16 amino acids. The junction had 6 bases not matched to a gene; V was cut back by 0 bases and J by 1 base. From germline, CDR1 is SGHDT and CDR2 YYEEEE. CDR3 protein: CASSLVVGDRNTEAFF. The DNA for the CDR3 is TGTGCCAGCAGCTTGGTCGTTGGGGACAGGAACACTGAAGCTTTCTTT.

The V call is TRBV28, the J call TRBJ1-4; TRBD1 might be the D (5 bases). The germline V gene has CDR1 MDHEN and CDR2 SYDVKM. V lost 5 bases and J lost 3, with 13 bases in between. The CDR3 is made up of 15 amino acids. The CDR3 is CASSEAGGANEKLFF. The CDR3 DNA follows: TGTGCCAGCAGTGAGGCCGGGGGGGCTAATGAAAAACTGTTTTTT.

The V and J genes are TRBV7-8 and TRBJ2-7, with TRBD1 matching over 8 bases. The germline CDR1 and CDR2 sequences are SGHVS and FQNEAQ. This CDR3 comprises 14 residues. V was clipped by 1 base and J by 6 bases; unmatched bases: 5. DNA for the CDR3: TGTGCCAGCAGCTTAGGACAGGGGCCACGCGAGCAGTACTTC. Translating it yields CASSLGQGPREQYF. Supplemented by reference TRBV7-8 and TRBJ2-7, the full variable domain reads GAGVSQSPRYKVAKRGQDVALRCDPISGHVSLFWYQQALGQGPEFLTYFQNEAQLDKSGLPSDRFFAERPEGSVSTLKIQRTQQEDSAVYLCASSLGQGPREQYFGPGTRLTVT.

V usage is TRBV4-1 and J usage is TRBJ2-7, with unresolved D. The germline V gene encodes CDR1 MGHRA and CDR2 YSYEKL. Deletions cut 0 bases from V and 3 bases from J, with 9 bases between. CDR3 length equals 14 residues. The CDR3, as DNA: TGCGCCAGCAGCCAAGAGAGACGACTCTACGAGCAGTACTTC. Translated: CASSQERRLYEQYF.

The rearrangement joins TRBV11-1 to TRBJ2-7; 7 positions match TRBD1. Germline CDR1 is SGHAT and CDR2 is FQDESV (reference sequence). V shed 3 bases, J shed 2 bases, and the junction held 1 base outside the gene matches. The CDR3 loop spans 13 amino acids. Here the CDR3 reads CASSLGTAYEQYF. In nucleotides, the CDR3 is TGTGCCAGCAGCTTGGGGACAGCCTACGAGCAGTACTTC.

The chain links TRBV4-3 to TRBJ2-2; weak D call: TRBD2 (8 bases). The germline CDR1 and CDR2 sequences are LGHNA and YSLEER. This CDR3 is 16 amino acids long. V shed 6 bases and J shed 3 bases, with 17 bases lying between them. The CDR3 sequence: CASREGAGGDTGELFF. The CDR3 nucleotides are TGCGCCAGCAGGGAGGGGGCGGGAGGTGACACCGGGGAGCTGTTTTTT.

The rearrangement uses TRBV4-3 and TRBJ2-2, with D possibly being TRBD1 or TRBD2 (5 bases each). V dropped 4 bases and J dropped 7 bases, with 19 bases sitting between them. This CDR3 has 16 residues. Germline V gene lookup returns CDR1 LGHNA and CDR2 YSLEER. This chain's CDR3 is CASSPQAGAVGGELFF. The CDR3 DNA follows: TGCGCCAGCAGCCCACAGGCCGGGGCCGTGGGCGGGGAGCTGTTTTTT.

The rearrangement links TRBV19 to TRBJ2-7; TRBD1 agrees at 7 bases. This CDR3 contains 14 residues. Trimming removed 4 bases from V and 7 bases from J; junction bases left unmatched: 10. From germline, CDR1 is LNHDA and CDR2 SQIVND (reference sequence). CDR3 DNA sequence: TGTGCCAGTAGTACCATAGACAGGGTGGGAGAGCAGTACTTC. It specifies CASSTIDRVGEQYF.

This chain uses TRBV5-4 with TRBJ1-3; D is unclear. The CDR3 is 13 amino acids. Germline-derived CDR1 and CDR2 are SGHNT and YYREEE (reference sequence). V gave up 4 bases and J gave up 5 bases, with 10 bases separating them. The CDR3 DNA sequence: TGTGCCAGCAGCCAAGATACTAGAAACACCATATATTTT. The encoded protein is CASSQDTRNTIYF.

The genes are TRBV27 and TRBJ1-2; 7 nucleotides match TRBD1. V shed 6 bases, J shed 2 bases, and the junction held 9 bases outside the gene matches. The V gene's germline CDR1 is MNHEY and CDR2 SMNVEV (reference sequence). The CDR3 consists of 15 residues. CDR3 DNA sequence: TGTGCCAGCAGCCCTGACAGGGAAAAAAACTATGGCTACACCTTC. It is translated as CASSPDREKNYGYTF.

The chain recombines TRBV6-5 with TRBJ1-5; D unclear. Trimming removed 5 bases from V and 2 bases from J, with 10 bases in between. In germline, CDR1 is MNHEY, CDR2 SVGAGI. This CDR3 has 14 amino acids. The CDR3 DNA sequence: TGTGCCAGCAGTAGCTCGGGTGGCAATCAGCCCCAGCATTTT. Encoded protein: CASSSSGGNQPQHF.

The chain recombines TRBV19 with TRBJ2-7; D remains ambiguous. Trimming took 5 bases from V and 5 from J, leaving 13 bases between them. The CDR3 is made up of 13 amino acids. Germline assignment: CDR1 LNHDA and CDR2 SQIVND (reference sequence). The chain's CDR3 is CASSFRWSDEQYF. The CDR3 coding sequence is TGTGCCAGTAGTTTCCGCTGGTCCGACGAGCAGTACTTC. Using reference TRBV19 and TRBJ2-7 for the parts outside the CDR3, the full variable domain is DGGITQSPKYLFRKEGQNVTLSCEQNLNHDAMYWYRQDPGQGLRLIYYSQIVNDFQKGDIAEGYSVSREKKESFPLTVTSAQKNPTAFYLCASSFRWSDEQYFGPGTRLTVT.

The rearrangement uses TRBV6-1 and TRBJ1-1; D might be TRBD1 (6 bases). The CDR3 has 14 amino acids. CDR1 and CDR2 (germline): MNHNS, SASEGT. V was trimmed by 5 bases and J by 4 bases, leaving 14 bases between them. The CDR3 sequence: CASSLYRVATEAFF. The DNA of the CDR3 is TGTGCCAGCAGTCTTTACAGGGTGGCCACTGAAGCTTTCTTT.

This clone was seen a handful of times. One end of the junction fails to match germline, which may point to a read error. V and J are TRBV28 and TRBJ1-2, with D maybe TRBD1 (6 bases). The CDR3 is 11 residues long. Germline values: CDR1 MDHEN, CDR2 SYDVKM. Here the CDR3 DNA reads TGTGCCAGCAGTTTGCGTTACAGGGAGAACTTC. Its protein product is CASSLRYRENF.